The next 25 T cell receptor beta chains were all read from a single sample in a study of blood T cell repertoires in COVID-19. This table comes from immunoSEQ multiplex PCR, and its TCRdb copy is limited to in-frame clones, with some not included. The table shows some 270,000 clones, with about 87% occurring only once. Sequencing was performed on PBMCs or T cells enriched from blood (not recorded which). These receptors all come from a woman aged 35 to 49 who had been exposed to COVID-19.

A few counts support this clone. This CDR3 reads CASSQEGPSGVSYEQYF. CDR3 nucleotide sequence: TGTGCCAGCAGCCAAGAGGGACCTAGCGGGGTCTCCTACGAGCAGTACTTC. The chain joins TRBV4-2 to TRBJ2-7, with TRBD2 identical over 9 bases. The CDR3 has 17 residues. The J segment lost 0 bases and the V segment lost 0 bases, leaving 6 bases of the junction unmatched. Germline CDR1 LGHNA, CDR2 YNFKEQ.

The chain uses TRBV15 and TRBJ2-7; 7 bases are a match to TRBD1. The CDR3 sequence is 13 residues long. Germline V gene data show CDR1 as LNHNV and CDR2 as YYDKDF (reference sequence). Trimming took 8 bases from V and 7 from J; bases not matched to a gene: 11. In DNA form, the CDR3 reads TGTGCCACCGCCCCCGACAGGGCGAGTGAGCAGTACGTC. Translation: CATAPDRASEQYV.

The chain has TRBV6-5 and TRBJ1-2, with 8 positions matching TRBD1. Germline V gene data show CDR1 as MNHEY and CDR2 as SVGAGI. CDR3 length: 16 residues. V gave up 0 bases and J gave up 6 bases; unmatched junction bases: 9. The CDR3 is CASSYSRSRGPDGYTF. In DNA form, the CDR3 reads TGTGCCAGCAGTTACTCGAGGAGCAGGGGGCCGGATGGCTACACCTTC.

The rearrangement uses TRBV29-1 and TRBJ2-6; D uncertain. Per the germline V gene, CDR1 is SQVTM and CDR2 is ANQGSEA. The V gene lost 0 bases and the J gene lost 4 bases, with 10 bases spanning the gap. The CDR3 totals 15 residues. CDR3 sequence (DNA): TGCAGCGTTGAAGATCTGTCAGTAGGGGCCAACGTCCTGACTTTC. Encoded protein: CSVEDLSVGANVLTF.

The CDR3 nucleotides read TGTGCCAGCAGTGACCCCTTAGTGGGGGAGCTGTTTTTT. This sequence encodes CASSDPLVGELFF. V usage is TRBV6-1 and J usage is TRBJ2-2; D remains unclear. This CDR3 has 13 amino acids. The germline V gene encodes CDR1 MNHNS and CDR2 SASEGT. V lost 3 bases and J lost 8, with 10 bases in between.

The chain is built from TRBV5-4 and TRBJ1-2; perhaps TRBD1 as D (5 bases). The germline CDR1 and CDR2 sequences are SGHNT and YYREEE (reference sequence). The CDR3 has 15 residues. Trimming removed 2 bases at V and 2 bases at J, with 13 bases between. The chain's CDR3 is CASSFGQNFNYGYTF. The CDR3 DNA sequence: TGTGCCAGCAGCTTCGGACAAAATTTCAACTATGGCTACACCTTC. The full variable domain, its missing parts supplied by reference TRBV5-4 and TRBJ1-2, is ETGVTQSPTHLIKTRGQQVTLRCSSQSGHNTVSWYQQALGQGPQFIFQYYREEENGRGNFPPRFSGLQFPNYSSELNVNALELDDSALYLCASSFGQNFNYGYTFGSGTRLTVV.

V is TRBV7-3 and J is TRBJ2-1, with 14 nucleotides matching TRBD2. This CDR3 contains 15 residues. In germline, CDR1 is SGHTA, CDR2 FQGTGA. Trimming took 5 bases from V and 7 from J; bases not matched to a gene: 4. The CDR3, as DNA: TGTGCCAGCAGCCAGGGACTAGCGGGAGATAATGAGCAGTTCTTC. This encodes CASSQGLAGDNEQFF.

The chain joins TRBV11-2 to TRBJ1-5; D is ambiguous. V shed 3 bases and J shed 0 bases, with 6 bases lying between them. CDR3 length: 14 residues. Germline loops: CDR1 SGHAT, CDR2 FQNNGV. CDR3 coding DNA: TGTGCCAGCAGCTTGACATCTAGCAATCAGCCCCAGCATTTT. Translation: CASSLTSSNQPQHF.

The V gene is TRBV27, the J gene TRBJ2-1; 9 bases line up with TRBD1. The CDR3 runs 15 residues. V was pared by 3 bases and J by 1 base, with 1 base of the junction left unmatched. Germline-derived CDR1 and CDR2 are MNHEY and SMNVEV (reference sequence). This chain's CDR3 is CASSLGTGSYNEQFF. The DNA of the CDR3 is TGTGCCAGCAGTTTGGGGACAGGGTCCTACAATGAGCAGTTCTTC.

The chain combines TRBV6-6 with TRBJ2-7, with TRBD1 as a possible D gene (5 bases). Per germline, CDR1 MNHNY and CDR2 SVGAGI (reference sequence). The V gene lost 5 bases and the J gene lost 2 bases, with 22 bases spanning the gap. This CDR3 is 17 amino acids long. The DNA of the CDR3 is TGTGCCAGCAGTCTCCTGCCCCCAGGGCGCGCTACCTACGAGCAGTACTTC. As protein: CASSLLPPGRATYEQYF.

The genes are TRBV9 and TRBJ2-5; D gene ambiguous. This CDR3 has 15 amino acids. Germline V gene data show CDR1 as SGDLS and CDR2 as YYNGEE. Trimming pared 0 bases from V and 4 bases from J, leaving 13 bases between. DNA of the CDR3: TGTGCCAGCAGCGTAGGTGGGCTCGTTAGAGAGACCCAGTACTTC. Protein sequence: CASSVGGLVRETQYF.

The J gene is TRBJ2-7, the V gene TRBV10-3; D unclear. Per the germline V gene, CDR1 is ENHRY and CDR2 is SYGVKD. Trimming shortened V by 6 bases and J by 0 bases, and 3 bases separated the two germline ends. This CDR3 is 11 amino acids long. CDR3 DNA sequence: TGTGCCATCAGCCTCTCCTACGAGCAGTACGTC. Translated, it gives CAISLSYEQYV.

This sequence joins TRBV29-1 and TRBJ1-2; D is perhaps TRBD1 (6 bases). V was trimmed by 2 bases and J by 2 bases, leaving 9 bases between them. The CDR3 consists of 13 residues. Per the germline V gene, CDR1 is SQVTM and CDR2 is ANQGSEA. CDR3 DNA: TGCAGCGTTGAAAAGACAGGAAACTATGGCTACACCTTC. Amino acid sequence: CSVEKTGNYGYTF.

This clone was recorded only once. The V gene is TRBV3-1 (or the pseudogene TRBV3-2), the J gene TRBJ2-7; 7 positions match TRBD2. Trimming at V came to 0 bases and at J to 2 bases, leaving 1 base not matched to a gene. CDR1 is LGHDT and CDR2 is YNNKEL in the germline V gene (reference sequence). The CDR3 is 14 residues long. The CDR3: CASSQEGGTYEQYF. CDR3 DNA sequence: TGTGCCAGCAGCCAAGAGGGAGGGACCTACGAGCAGTACTTC.

This chain links TRBV3-1 (or the pseudogene TRBV3-2) with TRBJ1-6; 9 nucleotides align to TRBD1. J was trimmed by 6 bases and V by 4 bases; bases with no gene match: 7. Germline loops: CDR1 LGHDT, CDR2 YNNKEL (reference sequence). CDR3 length: 16 amino acids. CDR3 region: CASSPGLGQGNSPLHF. DNA of the CDR3: TGTGCCAGCAGCCCGGGATTGGGACAGGGTAATTCACCCCTCCACTTT.

The chain is built from TRBV15 and TRBJ1-5, with D possibly TRBD1 on 5 matching bases. Trimming left V 2 bases short and J 6 bases short, with 14 bases between. Germline CDR1 reads LNHNV; CDR2 reads YYDKDF (reference sequence). CDR3 length: 15 amino acids. DNA for the CDR3: TGTGCCACCAGCAGAAATAGCCCGGGGGTTCAGCCCCAGCATTTT. This translates into CATSRNSPGVQPQHF.

J is TRBJ2-5 and V is TRBV7-3, with 9 nucleotides matching TRBD1. The CDR3 runs 17 residues. V lost 5 bases, J lost 3 bases, and 13 bases stayed unmatched. Germline CDR1 is SGHTA and CDR2 is FQGTGA. CDR3 residues: CASSRGGTGLAEETQYF. CDR3 sequence (DNA): TGTGCCAGCAGCAGAGGAGGGACAGGGCTGGCAGAAGAGACCCAGTACTTC.

This clone was recorded only once. The sample holds other DNA sequences that translate to the same CDR3. This sequence joins TRBV7-3 and TRBJ1-1, with D possibly matching TRBD1 (6 bases). CDR1 is SGHTA, CDR2 FQGTGA, per germline. V was pared by 4 bases and J by 5 bases, with 14 bases between. CDR3 size: 14 residues. The CDR3 spells CASSSGQGRTEAFF. CDR3 nucleotide sequence: TGTGCCAGCAGCTCGGGGCAGGGGCGGACTGAAGCTTTCTTT.

The chain employs TRBV7-2 and TRBJ1-2, with TRBD1 matching 9 bases. Germline V CDR1 and CDR2: SGHTA, FQGNSA. V gave up 1 base and J gave up 2 bases; unmatched junction bases: 2. The CDR3 sequence is 15 residues long. CDR3 loop: CASSLGGTGNYGYTF. DNA for the CDR3: TGTGCCAGCAGCTTAGGCGGGACAGGGAACTATGGCTACACCTTC.

This chain uses TRBV27 with TRBJ2-1; 8 bases are shared with TRBD2. There are 16 residues in the CDR3. Trimming at V came to 5 bases and at J to 0 bases, leaving 6 bases not matched to a gene. The germline gives CDR1 MNHEY, CDR2 SMNVEV (reference sequence). The CDR3 protein is CASSPLAGNSYNEQFF. As DNA, the CDR3 is TGTGCCAGCAGTCCGTTAGCGGGGAACTCCTACAATGAGCAGTTCTTC.

The chain combines TRBV18 with TRBJ1-4; the D is unclear. The CDR3 length is 15 residues. Trimming shortened V by 3 bases and J by 4 bases, and 12 bases separated the two germline ends. The V gene's germline CDR1 is KGHSH and CDR2 LQKENI. This CDR3 reads CASSPGEGRNEKLFF. As DNA, the CDR3 is TGTGCCAGCTCACCGGGCGAGGGTCGTAATGAAAAACTGTTTTTT.

The V gene is TRBV4-2, the J gene TRBJ1-6, with TRBD1 matching 7 bases. Germline V gene lookup returns CDR1 LGHNA and CDR2 YNFKEQ. With 1 base clipped from V and 6 bases from J, the junction kept 6 bases outside the gene matches. The length of the CDR3 is 16 residues. The CDR3 nucleotides are TGTGCCAGCAGCCAAGCCGGGACAGCTCTTAATTCACCCCTCCACTTT. This gives the protein CASSQAGTALNSPLHF.

In the case of this clone: Different DNA sequences within this sample yield the same CDR3. The V and J genes are TRBV29-1 and TRBJ1-5; a possible D gene is TRBD1 (6 bases). The germline CDR1 and CDR2 sequences are SQVTM and ANQGSEA. CDR3 length: 12 amino acids. V was pared by 7 bases and J by 4 bases, with 11 bases between. CDR3 bases: TGCAGCGCAGGGGAGGGAAATCAGCCCCAGCATTTT. Protein: CSAGEGNQPQHF.

This rearrangement joins TRBV28 to TRBJ2-1; a weak D match, TRBD2 (6 bases). The germline V and J ends were trimmed by 5 bases and 9 bases, with 11 bases remaining between them. Looked up from germline, CDR1 is MDHEN and CDR2 is SYDVKM. The CDR3 has 12 amino acids. The CDR3 region is CASSTQEGEQFF. The CDR3 DNA sequence: TGTGCCAGCAGTACACAGGAGGGTGAGCAGTTCTTC.

The chain has TRBV14 and TRBJ1-5, with D unresolved. Germline loops: CDR1 SGHDN, CDR2 FVKESK. Trimming took 6 bases from V and 0 from J, leaving 15 bases between them. This CDR3 region has 16 residues. CDR3 in DNA: TGTGCCAGCAGTCAACTGCGCCCTATTAGCAATCAGCCCCAGCATTTT. Translation gives CASSQLRPISNQPQHF.